The rows below give T cell receptor beta chains drawn from one sample of a study of blood T cell repertoires in COVID-19. Libraries were prepared by immunoSEQ multiplex PCR; TCRdb keeps only in-frame clonotypes and omits some of them. Among fewer than 300,000 clones, 85% to 90% were seen once, and the ten largest hold around a tenth. Sequencing was done on a sample of peripheral blood. The receptors here all came from a man in his fifties with COVID-19, enrolled during active disease. Each CDR3 is given with its conserved first and last residue. The D gene is left open where the match is weak.

TRBV11-2,TRBJ2-1,NA,TGTGCCAGCAGCTTAGATGCCGGGAGCCAGTTCTTC,CASSLDAGSQFF
TRBV4-3,TRBJ2-1,NA,TGCGCCAGCAGCCAAGAGCGTGACAGATACAATGAGCAGTTCTTC,CASSQERDRYNEQFF
TRBV19,TRBJ2-5,NA,TGTGCCAGTAGTATGACTGGAACACAAGAGACCCAGTACTTC,CASSMTGTQETQYF
TRBV7-2,TRBJ1-5,NA,TGTGCCAGCAGCTTAAACGGGGGTTTAGGGCAGCCCCAGCATTTT,CASSLNGGLGQPQHF
TRBV15,TRBJ1-1,TRBD1,TGTGCCACCAGCAGGACCGGGACAGGGAACACTGAAGCTTTCTTT,CATSRTGTGNTEAFF
TRBV7-9,TRBJ1-1,TRBD1,TGTGCCAGCAGCTTAGGACAGGGAGCTTTCTTT,CASSLGQGAFF
TRBV6-5,TRBJ1-2,NA,TGTGCCAGCTCAGGCGCAGGGACATCCTATGGCTACACCTTC,CASSGAGTSYGYTF
TRBV6-5,TRBJ2-2,NA,TGTGCCAGCAGTTATAGTCAGACAAACACCGGGGAGCTGTTTTTT,CASSYSQTNTGELFF
TRBV9,TRBJ2-2,NA,TGTGCCAGCAGCGTAGCTACCAGGGCTGCGTTGAACACCGGGGAGCTGTTTTTT,CASSVATRAALNTGELFF
TRBV10-1,TRBJ2-1,NA,TGCGCCAGCAGTGAGTCGGGCGGGGCCAACTACAATGAGCAGTTCTTC,CASSESGGANYNEQFF
TRBV19,TRBJ2-7,TRBD1,TGTGCCAGTAGTAGACAGGGGGCCGTCGAGCAGTACTTC,CASSRQGAVEQYF
TRBV11-1,TRBJ1-6,TRBD1,TGTGCCAGCAGCCAACCGCGGGGGACAGGGGGTGCACCCCTCCACTTT,CASSQPRGTGGAPLHF
TRBV5-5,TRBJ2-7,NA,TGTGCCAGCAGCTTGAGTCCAGGCCTCGGAGAGCAGTACTTC,CASSLSPGLGEQYF
TRBV6-5,TRBJ1-5,TRBD1,TGTGCCAGCAGTATGACAGGGACGAGTCAGCCCCAGCATTTT,CASSMTGTSQPQHF
TRBV7-9,TRBJ1-3,NA,TGTGCCAGCAGAGGAGGATTCTCTGGAAACACCATATATTTT,CASRGGFSGNTIYF